This T cell receptor beta chain came from a study of blood T cell repertoires in COVID-19. A note on this clone: Other DNA sequences in this sample translate to the same CDR3.

This CDR3 has 11 amino acids. Germline CDR1 LGHDT, CDR2 YNNKEL (reference sequence). Trimming shortened V by 5 bases and J by 3 bases, and 3 bases separated the two germline ends. TCRdb's table, derived via immunoSEQ multiplex PCR, lists solely in-frame clones and lacks some. The data show a few hundred thousand clones, approximately 85% seen once. V and J are TRBV3-1 (or the pseudogene TRBV3-2) and TRBJ2-3; no clear D. This TCR was sampled from a man younger than 40 who had recovered from COVID-19. Sequencing input: PBMCs or T cells enriched from blood (not recorded which). The DNA for the CDR3 is TGTGCCAGCAGCTTAACAGATACGCAGTATTTT. Protein product: CASSLTDTQYF.